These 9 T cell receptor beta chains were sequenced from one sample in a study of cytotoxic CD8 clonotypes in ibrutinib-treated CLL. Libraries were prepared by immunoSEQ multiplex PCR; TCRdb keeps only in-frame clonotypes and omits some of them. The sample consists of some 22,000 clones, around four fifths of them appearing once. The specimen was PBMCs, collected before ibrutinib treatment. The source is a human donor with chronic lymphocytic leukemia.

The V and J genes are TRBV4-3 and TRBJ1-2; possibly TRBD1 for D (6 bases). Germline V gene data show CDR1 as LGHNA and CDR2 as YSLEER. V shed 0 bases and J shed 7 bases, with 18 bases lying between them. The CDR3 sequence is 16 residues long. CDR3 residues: CASSQEETGSESGYTF. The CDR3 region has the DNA TGCGCCAGCAGCCAAGAAGAAACAGGGAGCGAGTCTGGCTACACCTTC.

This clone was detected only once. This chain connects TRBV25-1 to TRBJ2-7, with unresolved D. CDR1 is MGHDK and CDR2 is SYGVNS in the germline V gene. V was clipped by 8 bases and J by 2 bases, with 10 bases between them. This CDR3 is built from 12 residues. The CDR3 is CASDSDTYEQYF. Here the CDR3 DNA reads TGTGCCAGCGATTCAGATACCTACGAGCAGTACTTC.

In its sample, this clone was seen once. CDR3 DNA: TGTGCCAGCAGCTGGACAGGGGGTGGCAATCAGCCCCAGCATTTT. Translation gives CASSWTGGGNQPQHF. The chain is built from TRBV27 and TRBJ1-5; 10 bases align to TRBD1. CDR3 length: 15 amino acids. Germline loops: CDR1 MNHEY, CDR2 SMNVEV (reference sequence). The ends lost 6 bases at V and 2 bases at J; junction bases unmatched: 4.

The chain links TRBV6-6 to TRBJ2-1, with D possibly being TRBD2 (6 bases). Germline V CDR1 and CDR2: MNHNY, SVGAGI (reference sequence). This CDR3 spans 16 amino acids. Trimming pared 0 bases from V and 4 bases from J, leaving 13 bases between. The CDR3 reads CASSYSMPGLYNEQFF. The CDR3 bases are TGTGCCAGCAGTTACTCGATGCCGGGACTGTACAATGAGCAGTTCTTC.

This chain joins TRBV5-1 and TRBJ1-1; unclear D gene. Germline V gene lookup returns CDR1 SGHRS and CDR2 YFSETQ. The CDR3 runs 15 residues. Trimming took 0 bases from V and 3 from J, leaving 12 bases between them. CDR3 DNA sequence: TGCGCCAGCAGCTTGGAACGGGGTCGGGACACTGAAGCTTTCTTT. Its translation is CASSLERGRDTEAFF.

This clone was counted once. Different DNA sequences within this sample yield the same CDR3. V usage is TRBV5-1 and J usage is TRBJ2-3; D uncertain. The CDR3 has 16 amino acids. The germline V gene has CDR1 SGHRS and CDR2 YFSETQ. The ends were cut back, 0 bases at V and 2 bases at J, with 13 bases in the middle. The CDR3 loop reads CASSLGSTAITDTQYF. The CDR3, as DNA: TGCGCCAGCAGCTTGGGTAGTACAGCAATCACAGATACGCAGTATTTT.

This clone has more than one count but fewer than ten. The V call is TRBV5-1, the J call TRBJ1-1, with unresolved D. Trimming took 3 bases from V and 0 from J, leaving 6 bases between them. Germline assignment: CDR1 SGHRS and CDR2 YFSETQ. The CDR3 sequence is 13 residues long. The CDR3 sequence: CASSSLMNTEAFF. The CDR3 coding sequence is TGCGCCAGCAGCTCCTTGATGAACACTGAAGCTTTCTTT. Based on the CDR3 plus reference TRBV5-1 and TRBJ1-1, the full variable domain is KAGVTQTPRYLIKTRGQQVTLSCSPISGHRSVSWYQQTPGQGLQFLFEYFSETQRNKGNFPGRFSGRQFSNSRSEMNVSTLELGDSALYLCASSSLMNTEAFFGQGTRLTVV.

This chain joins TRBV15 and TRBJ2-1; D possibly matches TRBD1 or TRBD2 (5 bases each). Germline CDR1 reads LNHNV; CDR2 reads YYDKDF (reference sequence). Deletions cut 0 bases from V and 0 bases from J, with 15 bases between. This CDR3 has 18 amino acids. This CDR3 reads CATSRDLPGLSSYNEQFF. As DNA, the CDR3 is TGTGCCACCAGCAGAGATCTCCCGGGGCTGAGCTCCTACAATGAGCAGTTCTTC.

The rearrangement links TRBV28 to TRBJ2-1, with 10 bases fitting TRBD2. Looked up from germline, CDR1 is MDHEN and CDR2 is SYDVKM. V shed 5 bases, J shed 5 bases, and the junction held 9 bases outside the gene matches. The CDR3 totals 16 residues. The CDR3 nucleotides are TGTGCCAGCAGTCCTATAGCGGGAGGCCTAAACAATGAGCAGTTCTTC. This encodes CASSPIAGGLNNEQFF.